One sample yielded the 27 T cell receptor beta chains listed below, sequenced in a study of OX40 agonist ivuxolimab in advanced cancers. Profiled with immunoSEQ multiplex PCR; TCRdb holds only in-frame clones, not every one. The sample consists of tens of thousands of clones, roughly 87% of them appearing once. The sequences come from CD4+ or CD8+ T cells sorted from blood, collected in a trial of the OX40 agonist ivuxolimab. These receptors were taken from an adult with an advanced solid tumor such as melanoma, head and neck, liver or kidney cancer.

This chain uses TRBV27 with TRBJ2-2; D gene unclear. Germline values: CDR1 MNHEY, CDR2 SMNVEV (reference sequence). Trimming removed 2 bases at V and 2 bases at J, with 3 bases between. The CDR3 spans 13 residues. DNA for the CDR3: TGTGCCAGCAGTTTAGGTAACACCGGGGAGCTGTTTTTT. Protein: CASSLGNTGELFF.

This clone was counted once. The rearrangement uses TRBV9 and TRBJ1-3; 8 bases match TRBD1. Trimming at V came to 4 bases and at J to 4 bases, leaving 10 bases not matched to a gene. CDR1 SGDLS and CDR2 YYNGEE come from the germline V gene. The length of the CDR3 is 16 residues. The DNA for the CDR3 is TGTGCCAGCAGCCCCAGGGACAGGCCCATCGGAAACACCATATATTTT. This translates into CASSPRDRPIGNTIYF.

The chain links TRBV4-1 to TRBJ1-1; 9 nucleotides match TRBD1. Germline CDR1 and CDR2: MGHRA and YSYEKL. J lost 1 base, V lost 5 bases, and 17 bases had no gene match. The CDR3 extends over 19 amino acids. The CDR3 region has the DNA TGCGCCAGCAGCTTCAGAGCCCCGGGACAGGGTGAAGGGAACACTGAAGCTTTCTTT. This gives the protein CASSFRAPGQGEGNTEAFF.

The J gene is TRBJ1-2, the V gene TRBV12-5, with 8 nucleotides matching TRBD1. Looked up from germline, CDR1 is LGHNT and CDR2 is FRNRAP. The CDR3 runs 13 residues. Germline trimming cut 6 bases from V and 6 bases from J; bases unmatched to any gene: 6. CDR3 DNA sequence: TGTGCTAGTGGCTTTGGACAGGGAGATGGCTACACCTTC. Its translation: CASGFGQGDGYTF.

The V gene is TRBV14, the J gene TRBJ2-1; 13 bases map to TRBD2. The V gene's germline CDR1 is SGHDN and CDR2 FVKESK. The junction had 10 bases not matched to a gene; V was cut back by 1 base and J by 7 bases. This CDR3 comprises 18 residues. The CDR3 DNA reads as TGTGCCAGCAGCCAAGGAATACTAGCGGGGGGGCCTGGGAATGAGCAGTTCTTC. Protein product: CASSQGILAGGPGNEQFF. Full variable domain (rest looked up from reference TRBV14 and TRBJ2-1): EAGVTQFPSHSVIEKGQTVTLRCDPISGHDNLYWYRRVMGKEIKFLLHFVKESKQDESGMPNNRFLAERTGGTYSTLKVQPAELEDSGVYFCASSQGILAGGPGNEQFFGPGTRLTVL.

The V call is TRBV6-1, the J call TRBJ2-7, with D possibly being TRBD1 or TRBD2 (5 bases each). Trimming took 5 bases from V and 3 from J, leaving 14 bases between them. Germline V gene lookup returns CDR1 MNHNS and CDR2 SASEGT. This CDR3 spans 14 amino acids. The CDR3, as DNA: TGTGCCAGCAGTTTCGCCGGGACGAACTACGAGCAGTACTTC. Translating it yields CASSFAGTNYEQYF.

The V and J genes are TRBV19 and TRBJ2-2; tentative D call: TRBD2 (6 bases). The length of the CDR3 is 17 residues. V lost 4 bases to trimming and J lost 1 base, with 16 bases between them. Germline V gene data show CDR1 as LNHDA and CDR2 as SQIVND (reference sequence). The CDR3 sequence is CASSRGEAYLNTGELFF. The DNA for the CDR3 is TGTGCCAGTAGTAGAGGGGAGGCATACCTGAACACCGGGGAGCTGTTTTTT.

Remarks on this clone: Additional DNA sequences in this sample encode the identical CDR3. The chain joins TRBV28 to TRBJ1-1, with a possible D match to TRBD1 (5 bases). The CDR3 spans 13 residues. The germline gives CDR1 MDHEN, CDR2 SYDVKM. Trimming removed 6 bases at V and 5 bases at J, with 13 bases between. CDR3 bases: TGTGCCAGCAGCTTTGGGGGGGGGACTGAAGCTTTCTTT. The encoded protein is CASSFGGGTEAFF.

This chain uses TRBV28 with TRBJ2-1; TRBD2 aligns across 13 bases. The CDR3 contains 20 residues. V shed 3 bases, J shed 0 bases, and the junction held 11 bases outside the gene matches. The V gene's germline CDR1 is MDHEN and CDR2 SYDVKM. DNA for the CDR3: TGTGCCAGCAGTTTGTCTCTTGGACTAGCGGGGGTAAGCTCCTACAATGAGCAGTTCTTC. Its translation is CASSLSLGLAGVSSYNEQFF.

The J gene is TRBJ2-1, the V gene TRBV5-4; 9 nucleotides agree with TRBD2. CDR1 and CDR2 (germline): SGHNT, YYREEE (reference sequence). V lost 4 bases, J lost 8 bases, and 10 bases stayed unmatched. This CDR3 has 15 amino acids. CDR3 sequence reads: CASSPTGLAGDEQFF. The CDR3 DNA sequence: TGTGCCAGCAGCCCTACGGGACTAGCTGGGGATGAGCAGTTCTTC.

V usage is TRBV7-2 and J usage is TRBJ1-6, with 10 bases matching TRBD1. The length of the CDR3 is 15 residues. The germline CDR1 and CDR2 sequences are SGHTA and FQGNSA. The V segment lost 4 bases and the J segment 10 bases; nucleotides outside the gene matches: 7. The CDR3 protein is CASSWGTGERSPLHF. The CDR3 DNA sequence: TGTGCCAGCAGCTGGGGGACAGGGGAAAGATCACCCCTCCACTTT.

The chain is built from TRBV4-2 and TRBJ1-1; D call uncertain. Trimming removed 0 bases from V and 0 bases from J, with 5 bases in between. CDR1 and CDR2 from the germline V gene are LGHNA and YNFKEQ. The CDR3 has 14 residues. DNA for the CDR3: TGTGCCAGCAGCCAAGAGAGCCTGAACACTGAAGCTTTCTTT. It codes for CASSQESLNTEAFF.

The chain carries TRBV9 and TRBJ1-2; no firm D call. Germline V lookup: CDR1 SGDLS, CDR2 YYNGEE. The V gene lost 0 bases and the J gene lost 4 bases, with 10 bases spanning the gap. CDR3 length equals 14 residues. In DNA form, the CDR3 reads TGTGCCAGCAGCGTAGGGGCCAGTTCCTATGGCTACACCTTC. Its protein is CASSVGASSYGYTF.

V gene TRBV27 combines with J gene TRBJ2-1, with D tentatively TRBD2 (6 bases). CDR1 MNHEY and CDR2 SMNVEV come from the germline V gene (reference sequence). With 5 bases removed from V and 2 bases from J, the gap between germline ends came to 10 bases. CDR3 size: 14 residues. CDR3 region: CASSPAGPYNEQFF. CDR3 sequence (DNA): TGTGCCAGCAGTCCAGCGGGCCCCTACAATGAGCAGTTCTTC.

The rearrangement uses TRBV19 and TRBJ2-7, with unresolved D. The CDR3 sequence is 12 residues long. Trimming took 5 bases from V and 7 from J, leaving 12 bases between them. Germline CDR1 reads LNHDA; CDR2 reads SQIVND (reference sequence). This CDR3 reads CASSYHLREQYV. The CDR3 bases are TGTGCCAGTAGTTATCACCTCAGGGAGCAGTACGTC.

The chain uses TRBV16 and TRBJ1-2; the match to TRBD1 covers 7 bases. V shed 2 bases and J 4 bases; nucleotides not matched to a gene: 10. Germline V gene data show CDR1 as KGHSY and CDR2 as FQNENV. The CDR3 totals 16 residues. The CDR3 loop is CASSQHEGTASYGYTF. CDR3 DNA sequence: TGTGCCAGCAGCCAACACGAGGGGACAGCCAGCTATGGCTACACCTTC.

This clone is a singleton in its sample. J is TRBJ2-7 and V is TRBV11-2, with 9 bases lining up with TRBD1. The germline V gene has CDR1 SGHAT and CDR2 FQNNGV. With 5 bases clipped from V and 3 bases from J, the junction kept 5 bases outside the gene matches. The CDR3 has 14 amino acids. The CDR3 region has the DNA TGTGCCAGCAGCCCCCGGGACAGGGACTACGAGCAGTACTTC. It is translated as CASSPRDRDYEQYF.

The chain carries TRBV30 and TRBJ2-7; 9 bases are shared with TRBD1. The ends lost 0 bases at V and 4 bases at J; junction bases unmatched: 4. CDR3 size: 14 residues. Germline values: CDR1 GTSNPN, CDR2 SVGIG (reference sequence). The CDR3 loop reads CAWSVGTGTYEQYF. The CDR3 bases are TGTGCCTGGAGTGTAGGGACAGGGACGTACGAGCAGTACTTC. Looking up the rest from reference TRBV30 and TRBJ2-7 gives the full variable domain: SQTIHQWPATLVQPVGSPLSLECTVEGTSNPNLYWYRQAAGRGLQLLFYSVGIGQISSEVPQNLSASRPQDRQFILSSKKLLLSDSGFYLCAWSVGTGTYEQYFGPGTRLTVT.

Comments on this clone: At one end, the junction sequence differs from germline, possibly due to a read error. The V gene is TRBV28, the J gene TRBJ1-5, with D unclear. The germline CDR1 and CDR2 sequences are MDHEN and SYDVKM. The CDR3 extends over 11 amino acids. This CDR3 is CASSSGQSQHF. For the CDR3, the DNA is TGTGCCAGCAGTTCTGGTCAGTCCCAGCATTTT.

This chain joins TRBV6-1 and TRBJ2-7; tentative D call: TRBD1 (6 bases). Trimming removed 8 bases at V and 0 bases at J, with 14 bases between. The germline CDR1 and CDR2 sequences are MNHNS and SASEGT. The CDR3 consists of 14 residues. CDR3 sequence reads: CASETGINSYEQYV. The DNA for the CDR3 is TGTGCCAGCGAGACAGGTATTAACTCCTACGAGCAGTACGTC.

The V call is TRBV28, the J call TRBJ2-7; tentatively, D is TRBD1 (5 bases). Germline CDR1 and CDR2: MDHEN and SYDVKM. Trimming removed 3 bases at V and 9 bases at J, with 12 bases between. The CDR3 extends over 12 amino acids. CDR3 coding DNA: TGTGCCAGCAGTTTCTCTCAGGGCCCGCAGTACGTC. It encodes CASSFSQGPQYV.

The chain couples TRBV5-8 to TRBJ2-3; 7 bases line up with TRBD2. V was clipped by 4 bases and J by 4 bases; unmatched bases: 9. This CDR3 spans 15 amino acids. The germline V gene encodes CDR1 SGHTS and CDR2 YDEGEE. The CDR3 DNA reads as TGTGCCAGCAGCAGCGGGACCCAAACGGCAGATACGCAGTATTTT. It specifies CASSSGTQTADTQYF.

The chain combines TRBV11-1 with TRBJ2-1; 14 bases agree with TRBD2. The J segment lost 6 bases and the V segment lost 7 bases, leaving 2 bases of the junction unmatched. Germline lookup yields CDR1 SGHAT and CDR2 FQDESV (reference sequence). This CDR3 region has 14 residues. In nucleotides, the CDR3 is TGTGCCAGCAACGGACTAGCGGGGGGCAATGAGCAGTTCTTC. Protein sequence: CASNGLAGGNEQFF.

The V and J genes are TRBV2 and TRBJ1-2, with a weak D call TRBD1 (6 bases). The V gene lost 5 bases and the J gene lost 4 bases, with 14 bases spanning the gap. The CDR3 loop spans 14 amino acids. The V gene's germline CDR1 is SNHLY and CDR2 FYNNEI. The CDR3: CASSPSGGLYGYTF. DNA for the CDR3: TGTGCCAGCAGTCCCTCGGGGGGCCTCTATGGCTACACCTTC.

V usage is TRBV4-3 and J usage is TRBJ1-3; a possible D gene is TRBD1 (5 bases). This CDR3 is built from 16 residues. V was cut by 0 bases and J by 0 bases, with 9 bases left in between. In germline, CDR1 is LGHNA, CDR2 YSLEER. This chain's CDR3 is CASSQEGDYSGNTIYF. The CDR3 DNA is TGCGCCAGCAGCCAAGAGGGGGATTACTCTGGAAACACCATATATTTT.

V and J are TRBV19 and TRBJ1-6, with D possibly matching TRBD1 (5 bases). Trimming shortened V by 6 bases and J by 5 bases, and 14 bases separated the two germline ends. This CDR3 has 15 amino acids. Looked up from germline, CDR1 is LNHDA and CDR2 is SQIVND (reference sequence). The CDR3 sequence is CASRGTSQDNSPLHF. In DNA form, the CDR3 reads TGTGCCAGTAGGGGGACGTCCCAAGATAATTCACCCCTCCACTTT.

This clone is a singleton in its sample. One end of the junction does not line up with germline, which may come from a read error. This chain links TRBV30 with TRBJ2-7; 8 nucleotides line up with TRBD2. This CDR3 spans 16 amino acids. In germline, CDR1 is GTSNPN, CDR2 SVGIG (reference sequence). CDR3 coding DNA: TGTGCCTGGAGTGTACTGGTTAGCGGGGAATCCTACAAGCAGTACTTC. Amino acids: CAWSVLVSGESYKQYF. The entire variable domain, with the rest obtained from reference TRBV30 and TRBJ2-7, is as follows: SQTIHQWPATLVQPVGSPLSLECTVEGTSNPNLYWYRQAAGRGLQLLFYSVGIGQISSEVPQNLSASRPQDRQFILSSKKLLLSDSGFYLCAWSVLVSGESYKQYFGPGTRLTVT.